This T cell receptor beta chain was observed in a study of T cell responses to AZD1222 COVID-19 vaccine. Overall study results and limits: Baseline seropositivity occurred in only a handful of AZD1222 recipients.

TCRdb's copy holds only in-frame clones and misses some; the assay was immunoSEQ multiplex PCR. The sample shows around 100,000 clones, 86% of them seen only once. A note on this clone: Its antigen is unidentified.

Germline V gives CDR1 DFQATT, CDR2 SNEGSKA (reference sequence). The CDR3 consists of 14 residues. The ends were cut back, 3 bases at V and 4 bases at J, with 14 bases in the middle. V is TRBV20-1 and J is TRBJ2-3; D assignment may be TRBD1 or TRBD2 (5 bases each). The source was peripheral blood, collected on day 0 of AZD1222 vaccination. This clonotype was obtained from an adult in good health. The CDR3 reads CSASRFGDADTQYF. As DNA, the CDR3 is TGCAGTGCTAGTAGGTTCGGGGACGCAGATACGCAGTATTTT.